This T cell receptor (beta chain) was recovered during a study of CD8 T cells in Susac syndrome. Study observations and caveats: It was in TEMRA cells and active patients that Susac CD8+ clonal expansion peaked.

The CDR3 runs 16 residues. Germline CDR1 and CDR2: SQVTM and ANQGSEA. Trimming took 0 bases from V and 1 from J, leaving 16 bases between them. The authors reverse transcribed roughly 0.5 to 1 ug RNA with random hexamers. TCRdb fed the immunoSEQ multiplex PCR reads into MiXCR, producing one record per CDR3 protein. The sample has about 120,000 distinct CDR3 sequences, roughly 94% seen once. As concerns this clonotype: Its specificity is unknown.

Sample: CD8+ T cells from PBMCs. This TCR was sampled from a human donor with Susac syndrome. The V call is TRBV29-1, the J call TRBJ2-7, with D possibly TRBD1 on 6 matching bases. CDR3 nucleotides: TGCAGCGTTGAAGACAGGGAAAGAGGACAGTCCTACGAGCAGTACTTC. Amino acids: CSVEDRERGQSYEQYF.